This T cell receptor beta chain was sequenced for a study of T-cell reconstitution after alpha-beta-depleted transplantation in children. Unique molecular identifiers were incorporated into the prepared TCRbeta library. MiXCR was run by TCRdb on the PCR reads, yielding one entry per CDR3 protein. The sample lists 900,000 or so distinct CDR3 sequences; approximately 15% were seen once. This clonotype appeared many times. Its antigen is unknown. Germline CDR1 is MNHEY and CDR2 is SMNVEV (reference sequence). The CDR3 covers 16 residues. The germline V and J ends were trimmed by 7 bases and 0 bases, with 15 bases remaining between them. Findings of the study overall: Several hundred expanded graft clones reportedly gave rise to the alpha-beta T cells present about two months after transplant. T-cell counts and diversity at one year following transplant were attributed mainly to newly produced T cells. For some patients, TCRbeta diversity was high at day 60 because of recipient T cells and thymic progenitors that survived.

The V and J genes are TRBV27 and TRBJ2-2; D is unresolved. The sample was PBMCs, mostly from graft donor cells, taken 360 days after TCRalphabeta/CD19-depleted stem cell transplant. This receptor was taken from a male patient younger than 18 who had a stem cell transplant for acute lymphoblastic leukemia, so the T cells may come from the graft donor. CDR3 loop: CASTSYDLANTGELFF. The DNA of the CDR3 is TGTGCCAGCACTTCCTATGATCTTGCGAACACCGGGGAGCTGTTTTTT.